This entry describes one TCR beta chain. This sample stems from a study of shared clonotypes between healthy human individuals. Study context: The study drew on two women and a few men aged 18 to 49 as donors.

In the authors' workflow: Junction-only sequences without quality scores were provided by ImmunoSEQ, so filtering was different. Sequencing was performed with immunoSEQ multiplex PCR; in TCRdb, only in-frame clones are kept and a portion is missing. For V, J and clone size, that table is used; D and trimming come from the DNA. Found here are about 470,000 clones, roughly three quarters of them singletons; the top ten hold less than 15%. Trimming pared 5 bases from V and 6 bases from J, leaving 8 bases between. Germline CDR1 KGHSH, CDR2 LQKENI. The CDR3 totals 12 residues. Healthy HIV-negative adults with no recent acute infections or vaccinations were recruited as donors.

This chain joins TRBV18 and TRBJ2-1; the D call may be TRBD1 or TRBD2 (5 bases each). The sample comprised PBMCs. The TCR sequence derives from a woman in her forties in good health. Some clones in this sample may be carry-over from other donors' samples. The DNA for the CDR3 is TGTGCCAGCTCAGGGACCGGCAATGAGCAGTTCTTC. This translates into CASSGTGNEQFF.